These T cell receptor beta chains were read from a single sample in a study of blood T cell repertoires in COVID-19. The protocol was immunoSEQ multiplex PCR, while the TCRdb copy is restricted to in-frame clones and leaves out a portion. The sample shows roughly 100,000 clones, 75% to 85% of them seen only once. The sequenced material came from peripheral blood. These receptors came from an elderly man with COVID-19, enrolled during active disease. The CDR3 runs from the conserved cysteine through the conserved F or W. D genes are given only for firm matches. Where a row states a size, it is once, few, many or the class of an expanded clone; other rows omit it.

v_gene: TRBV28
j_gene: TRBJ2-5
d_gene: -
abundance: -
CDR3nt: TGTGCCAGCAGTTCGTACAGTCAAGAGACCCAGTACTTC
CDR3aa: CASSSYSQETQYF

v_gene: TRBV27
j_gene: TRBJ2-4
d_gene: -
abundance: -
CDR3nt: TGTGCCAGCAGTTCCGAGACAGCTTCGGACATTCAGTACTTC
CDR3aa: CASSSETASDIQYF

v_gene: TRBV7-9
j_gene: TRBJ2-3
d_gene: TRBD1
abundance: few
CDR3nt: TGTGCCAGCAGCACATACGCCGGGACAGGGGAATTCAGGACGCAGTATTTT
CDR3aa: CASSTYAGTGEFRTQYF

v_gene: TRBV29-1
j_gene: TRBJ2-5
d_gene: -
abundance: few
CDR3nt: TGCAGCGTCCAAGGAGGGGACACGGGGGGAGAGACCCAGTACTTC
CDR3aa: CSVQGGDTGGETQYF

v_gene: TRBV29-1
j_gene: TRBJ2-5
d_gene: TRBD1
abundance: -
CDR3nt: TGCAGCGTAGTAGGGGGGACAGGGTCCCAAGAGACCCAGTACTTC
CDR3aa: CSVVGGTGSQETQYF

v_gene: TRBV7-7
j_gene: TRBJ2-1
d_gene: -
abundance: -
CDR3nt: TGTGCTAGCAGCCCTGATTGGGGCGGCCTTAATGAGCAGTTCTTC
CDR3aa: CASSPDWGGLNEQFF

v_gene: TRBV5-6
j_gene: TRBJ1-5
d_gene: -
abundance: -
CDR3nt: TGTGCCAGCAGCTATGCGGGGGGGGAACAGCCCCAGCATTTT
CDR3aa: CASSYAGGEQPQHF

v_gene: TRBV19
j_gene: TRBJ2-2
d_gene: TRBD2
abundance: -
CDR3nt: TGTGCCAGTAGTATAGTATTAGGGACTAGCGGGAGTTTCGCACGCTCACCCACCGGGGAGCTGTTTTTT
CDR3aa: CASSIVLGTSGSFARSPTGELFF

v_gene: TRBV5-4
j_gene: TRBJ1-2
d_gene: -
abundance: -
CDR3nt: TGTGCCAGCAGCGTGATCCGGGACACCTATGGCTACACCTTC
CDR3aa: CASSVIRDTYGYTF

v_gene: TRBV10-3
j_gene: TRBJ2-1
d_gene: TRBD2
abundance: once
CDR3nt: TGTGCCATCAGTAGAGGACTAGCGGGAGCAACCTCATACAATGAGCAGTTCTTC
CDR3aa: CAISRGLAGATSYNEQFF

v_gene: TRBV7-8
j_gene: TRBJ1-6
d_gene: TRBD1
abundance: -
CDR3nt: TGTGCCAGCAGCCGGGACAGAGGGAATTCACCCCTCCACTTT
CDR3aa: CASSRDRGNSPLHF

v_gene: TRBV5-1
j_gene: TRBJ2-1
d_gene: TRBD2
abundance: -
CDR3nt: TGCGCCAGCAGCTCCTCTCTGGCGGGAGCCTACAATGAGCAGTTCTTC
CDR3aa: CASSSSLAGAYNEQFF

v_gene: TRBV18
j_gene: TRBJ2-1
d_gene: TRBD2
abundance: -
CDR3nt: TGTGCCAGCTCACCACCCGGAGCGGGAGGGCTCAATGAGCAGTTCTTC
CDR3aa: CASSPPGAGGLNEQFF

v_gene: TRBV4-2
j_gene: TRBJ2-7
d_gene: -
abundance: few
CDR3nt: TGTGCCAGCAGCCTCGGCTCCTACGAGCAGTACTTC
CDR3aa: CASSLGSYEQYF

v_gene: TRBV10-3
j_gene: TRBJ2-7
d_gene: -
abundance: -
CDR3nt: TGTGCCAGCCAAGTAGCGGCTACCTACGAGCAGTACTTC
CDR3aa: CASQVAATYEQYF

v_gene: TRBV19
j_gene: TRBJ2-1
d_gene: -
abundance: few
CDR3nt: TGTGCCAGTAGTATAGGGGCGGGATGGTACAATGAGCAGTTCTTC
CDR3aa: CASSIGAGWYNEQFF

v_gene: TRBV11-3
j_gene: TRBJ1-2
d_gene: -
abundance: -
CDR3nt: TGTGCCAGCAGCCATTACGGAGGTGGCTACACCTTC
CDR3aa: CASSHYGGGYTF

v_gene: TRBV18
j_gene: TRBJ2-3
d_gene: -
abundance: -
CDR3nt: TGTGCCAGCTCTCCAGGGATGGAGGGCACAGATACGCAGTATTTT
CDR3aa: CASSPGMEGTDTQYF

v_gene: TRBV2
j_gene: TRBJ2-1
d_gene: TRBD2
abundance: -
CDR3nt: TGTGCCAGCAGTTTAGGAACTAGCGGGCTTTACAATGAGCAGTTCTTC
CDR3aa: CASSLGTSGLYNEQFF

v_gene: TRBV29-1
j_gene: TRBJ1-2
d_gene: -
abundance: once
CDR3nt: TGCAGCGTTGTGCCAGGGATACCCTCTAACTATGGCTACACCTTC
CDR3aa: CSVVPGIPSNYGYTF

v_gene: TRBV19
j_gene: TRBJ2-2
d_gene: -
abundance: -
CDR3nt: TGTGCCAGTAGTATTTATAGCCTAAGGGGCACCGGGGAGCTGTTTTTT
CDR3aa: CASSIYSLRGTGELFF

v_gene: TRBV7-3
j_gene: TRBJ1-5
d_gene: -
abundance: few
CDR3nt: TGTGCCAGCAGCTTAATGAACAGTGGTGGGAGCAATCAGCCCCAGCATTTT
CDR3aa: CASSLMNSGGSNQPQHF

v_gene: TRBV4-1
j_gene: TRBJ2-1
d_gene: TRBD2
abundance: -
CDR3nt: TGCGCCAGCAGCCACAGCGGGAGCAAAGGCAATGAGCAGTTCTTC
CDR3aa: CASSHSGSKGNEQFF

v_gene: TRBV10-3
j_gene: TRBJ2-1
d_gene: TRBD1
abundance: -
CDR3nt: TGTGCCATCAGTGATGTTAGGCAGGGGGCACGCTACAATGAGCAGTTCTTC
CDR3aa: CAISDVRQGARYNEQFF

v_gene: TRBV10-3
j_gene: TRBJ2-5
d_gene: TRBD2
abundance: few
CDR3nt: TGTGCCATCAGTGCCGGACTAGCGGGAGTTGAAGAGACCCAGTACTTC
CDR3aa: CAISAGLAGVEETQYF

v_gene: TRBV6-2/TRBV6-3
j_gene: TRBJ2-1
d_gene: -
abundance: -
CDR3nt: TGTGCCAGCAGTTACTTGTGGAGTGAGCAGTTCTTC
CDR3aa: CASSYLWSEQFF

v_gene: TRBV7-9
j_gene: TRBJ2-3
d_gene: -
abundance: -
CDR3nt: TGTGCCAGCAGCTTAGCAGGAGTGCGCACAGATACGCAGTATTTT
CDR3aa: CASSLAGVRTDTQYF

v_gene: TRBV18
j_gene: TRBJ2-2
d_gene: TRBD1
abundance: -
CDR3nt: TGTGCCAGCTCGTCCGGGACAGGGGGCTCGGGCACCGGGGAGCTGTTTTTT
CDR3aa: CASSSGTGGSGTGELFF

v_gene: TRBV9
j_gene: TRBJ1-1
d_gene: -
abundance: -
CDR3nt: TGTGCCAGCAGCGTAGACTCCGGGGGTCAGGTTGAAGCTTTCTTT
CDR3aa: CASSVDSGGQVEAFF

v_gene: TRBV29-1
j_gene: TRBJ2-5
d_gene: -
abundance: once
CDR3nt: TGCAGCGTTGAAGAGGGGCAGGGAGAGACCCAGTACTTC
CDR3aa: CSVEEGQGETQYF

v_gene: TRBV7-9
j_gene: TRBJ1-2
d_gene: TRBD1
abundance: -
CDR3nt: TGTGCCAGCAGCTTAGCCGAGGCAGGGGGCAACTATGGCTACACCTTC
CDR3aa: CASSLAEAGGNYGYTF

v_gene: TRBV7-9
j_gene: TRBJ1-1
d_gene: -
abundance: -
CDR3nt: TGTGCCAGCAGCTTTATGAGGGACACTGAAGCTTTCTTT
CDR3aa: CASSFMRDTEAFF

v_gene: TRBV5-1
j_gene: TRBJ1-1
d_gene: -
abundance: few
CDR3nt: TGCGCCAGCAGCACCGATGCGACAGGTCGGAACACTGAAGCTTTCTTT
CDR3aa: CASSTDATGRNTEAFF

v_gene: TRBV5-1
j_gene: TRBJ1-1
d_gene: TRBD1
abundance: few
CDR3nt: TGCGCCAGCAGCTCCGGGACAGGGGAGAACACTGAAGCTTTCTTT
CDR3aa: CASSSGTGENTEAFF

v_gene: TRBV4-1
j_gene: TRBJ1-1
d_gene: TRBD1
abundance: -
CDR3nt: TGCGCCAGCAGCCATCTCAACAGGGGTGGAACTGAAGCTTTCTTT
CDR3aa: CASSHLNRGGTEAFF

v_gene: TRBV6-5
j_gene: TRBJ1-1
d_gene: -
abundance: -
CDR3nt: TGTGCCAGCAGTTCCCAGGGGTGGGACACTGAAGCTTTCTTT
CDR3aa: CASSSQGWDTEAFF

v_gene: TRBV6-5
j_gene: TRBJ1-5
d_gene: -
abundance: -
CDR3nt: TGTGCCAGCAGTTCCTTTCCGAGTCAGCCCCAGCATTTT
CDR3aa: CASSSFPSQPQHF

v_gene: TRBV5-1
j_gene: TRBJ2-5
d_gene: TRBD1
abundance: -
CDR3nt: TGCGCCAGCAGCGCCGGGACAGGGGTTTGGGAGACCCAGTACTTC
CDR3aa: CASSAGTGVWETQYF

v_gene: TRBV19
j_gene: TRBJ1-1
d_gene: -
abundance: -
CDR3nt: TGTGCCAGTAGGACCCGGGACACCTCTATGAACACTGAAGCTTTCTTT
CDR3aa: CASRTRDTSMNTEAFF

v_gene: TRBV9
j_gene: TRBJ2-5
d_gene: TRBD2
abundance: -
CDR3nt: TGTGCCAGCAGCGTAGGACTAGCGTACCGTGGGGAGACCCAGTACTTC
CDR3aa: CASSVGLAYRGETQYF

v_gene: TRBV5-4
j_gene: TRBJ2-5
d_gene: TRBD2
abundance: -
CDR3nt: TGTGCCAGCAGCTTCGGACTAGCGGGAGCCCAGACCCAGTACTTC
CDR3aa: CASSFGLAGAQTQYF

v_gene: TRBV7-3
j_gene: TRBJ2-3
d_gene: TRBD2
abundance: -
CDR3nt: TGTGCCAGCAGCTTAAGTAGCGGGAACCAAGATACGCAGTATTTT
CDR3aa: CASSLSSGNQDTQYF

v_gene: TRBV9
j_gene: TRBJ2-1
d_gene: TRBD2
abundance: -
CDR3nt: TGTGCCAGCAGCGTAATTGGGACTAGCACCCATGAGCAGTTCTTC
CDR3aa: CASSVIGTSTHEQFF

v_gene: TRBV2
j_gene: TRBJ2-7
d_gene: -
abundance: -
CDR3nt: TGTGCCAGCAGTGATCCGACAAGCTCCTACGAGCAGTACTTC
CDR3aa: CASSDPTSSYEQYF

v_gene: TRBV5-6
j_gene: TRBJ1-2
d_gene: -
abundance: few
CDR3nt: TGTGCCAGCAGCTCGACAGCTCTTCAGGATGGCTACACCTTC
CDR3aa: CASSSTALQDGYTF

v_gene: TRBV9
j_gene: TRBJ2-3
d_gene: TRBD2
abundance: -
CDR3nt: TGTGCCAGCAGCGTCTCGCAGCGGGAGACAGATACGCAGTATTTT
CDR3aa: CASSVSQRETDTQYF

v_gene: TRBV4-1
j_gene: TRBJ2-1
d_gene: TRBD2
abundance: -
CDR3nt: TGCGCCAGCAGCCGGGAGGGCCGGAGTAATGAGCAGTTCTTC
CDR3aa: CASSREGRSNEQFF

v_gene: TRBV5-1
j_gene: TRBJ2-3
d_gene: -
abundance: -
CDR3nt: TGCGCCAGCAGCGCCGGGCTGGGGGCGGGAGATACGCAGTATTTT
CDR3aa: CASSAGLGAGDTQYF

v_gene: TRBV21-1
j_gene: TRBJ2-1
d_gene: -
abundance: -
CDR3nt: TGTGCCAGCAGCTCGGGACTAGCGGTCAATGAGCAGTTCTTC
CDR3aa: CASSSGLAVNEQFF

v_gene: TRBV5-1
j_gene: TRBJ2-1
d_gene: TRBD2
abundance: -
CDR3nt: TGCGCCAGCAGCCAGATTACTAGCGGGGGCAATGAGCAGTTCTTC
CDR3aa: CASSQITSGGNEQFF

v_gene: TRBV6-5
j_gene: TRBJ2-7
d_gene: TRBD1
abundance: -
CDR3nt: TGTGCCAGCAGACCCCCAGGGGGCGAGCAGTACTTC
CDR3aa: CASRPPGGEQYF

v_gene: TRBV9
j_gene: TRBJ1-4
d_gene: TRBD1
abundance: -
CDR3nt: TGTGCCAGCAGCGCCCGGGACAGGGGGCGAAATTATGAAAAACTGTTTTTT
CDR3aa: CASSARDRGRNYEKLFF

v_gene: TRBV9
j_gene: TRBJ2-3
d_gene: -
abundance: -
CDR3nt: TGTGCCAGCAGCGGAGGGGGTTCAGATACGCAGTATTTT
CDR3aa: CASSGGGSDTQYF

v_gene: TRBV2
j_gene: TRBJ1-5
d_gene: -
abundance: -
CDR3nt: TGTGCCAGCCGAGACATGGGCAGCAATCAGCCCCAGCATTTT
CDR3aa: CASRDMGSNQPQHF

v_gene: TRBV28
j_gene: TRBJ2-3
d_gene: TRBD2
abundance: -
CDR3nt: TGTGCCAGCAGTTTAAGGGGACTAGCGGGAGTGGTTGGCACAGATACGCAGTATTTT
CDR3aa: CASSLRGLAGVVGTDTQYF

v_gene: TRBV14
j_gene: TRBJ2-3
d_gene: -
abundance: -
CDR3nt: TGTGCCAGCAGCCACTCGACTCGCGGCATAGCCCCAGATACGCAGTATTTT
CDR3aa: CASSHSTRGIAPDTQYF

v_gene: TRBV5-4
j_gene: TRBJ1-1
d_gene: TRBD1
abundance: -
CDR3nt: TGTGCCAGCAGCTTGTACAGGGGGCGCACTGAAGCTTTCTTT
CDR3aa: CASSLYRGRTEAFF

v_gene: TRBV18
j_gene: TRBJ2-7
d_gene: -
abundance: -
CDR3nt: TGTGCCAGCTCATCAGGGGACGGTACACCCTACGAGCAGTACTTC
CDR3aa: CASSSGDGTPYEQYF